The 13 T cell receptor beta chains given below trace back to one sample, sequenced in a study of OX40 agonist ivuxolimab in advanced cancers. Profiling relied on immunoSEQ multiplex PCR, and the TCRdb table lists in-frame clones only, not all of them. The sample lists under 25,000 clones; 74% were seen once. The specimen comprised CD4+ or CD8+ T cells sorted from blood, sampled in a trial of the OX40 agonist ivuxolimab. The receptors were gathered from an adult with an advanced solid tumor such as melanoma, head and neck, liver or kidney cancer.

The chain employs TRBV6-5 and TRBJ2-1, with 9 positions matching TRBD1. J lost 6 bases, V lost 5 bases, and 2 bases had no gene match. Germline V gene data show CDR1 as MNHEY and CDR2 as SVGAGI. The CDR3 is 13 residues long. CDR3 nucleotide sequence: TGTGCCAGCAGTGGACAGGGGCCCAATGAGCAGTTCTTC. This codes for CASSGQGPNEQFF.

The gene calls are TRBV19 and TRBJ2-1; D unclear. Germline CDR1 LNHDA, CDR2 SQIVND (reference sequence). The CDR3 sequence is 12 residues long. The V gene lost 4 bases and the J gene lost 2 bases, with 3 bases spanning the gap. This CDR3 reads CASSTPYNEQFF. The CDR3 DNA is TGTGCCAGTAGTACCCCCTACAATGAGCAGTTCTTC.

This chain uses TRBV15 with TRBJ1-1; D gene uncertain. The V end lost 0 bases, the J end lost 4 bases, and 9 bases lay between the germline ends. Germline assignment: CDR1 LNHNV and CDR2 YYDKDF (reference sequence). This CDR3 has 14 amino acids. Written as DNA, the CDR3 is TGTGCCACCAGCAGAGATCTGAGGGTCACTGAAGCTTTCTTT. As protein: CATSRDLRVTEAFF.

The count of this clone is one. The V call is TRBV11-2, the J call TRBJ2-5, with D perhaps TRBD1 or TRBD2 (6 bases each). CDR1 is SGHAT and CDR2 is FQNNGV in the germline V gene. The CDR3 sequence is 18 residues long. V lost 4 bases and J 0 bases, leaving 21 bases between the germline ends. The CDR3 loop is CASSSMGGQKSNQETQYF. The CDR3, as DNA: TGTGCCAGCAGCTCAATGGGAGGACAGAAGTCGAACCAAGAGACCCAGTACTTC.

V and J are TRBV19 and TRBJ1-1, with 7 bases identical to TRBD1. The junction had 12 bases not matched to a gene; V was cut back by 9 bases and J by 2 bases. This CDR3 is 15 amino acids long. Germline loops: CDR1 LNHDA, CDR2 SQIVND (reference sequence). CDR3 region: CASRGGKIVNTEAFF. The CDR3 coding sequence is TGTGCCAGCAGGGGGGGGAAAATTGTTAACACTGAAGCTTTCTTT. Supplemented by reference TRBV19 and TRBJ1-1, the full variable domain reads DGGITQSPKYLFRKEGQNVTLSCEQNLNHDAMYWYRQDPGQGLRLIYYSQIVNDFQKGDIAEGYSVSREKKESFPLTVTSAQKNPTAFYLCASRGGKIVNTEAFFGQGTRLTVV.

This clone was seen a handful of times. The chain joins TRBV29-1 to TRBJ1-2; D is possibly TRBD1 (6 bases). Germline assignment: CDR1 SQVTM and CDR2 ANQGSEA. The V end lost 0 bases, the J end lost 4 bases, and 15 bases lay between the germline ends. This CDR3 comprises 15 residues. CDR3 in amino acids: CSVEDQRTAIYGYTF. The CDR3 DNA reads as TGCAGCGTTGAAGATCAGAGGACAGCGATCTATGGCTACACCTTC.

This chain links TRBV19 with TRBJ2-7; D unclear. V lost 4 bases and J lost 6, with 13 bases in between. CDR3 length: 13 amino acids. Germline V CDR1 and CDR2: LNHDA, SQIVND (reference sequence). CDR3 nucleotides: TGTGCCAGTAGTAGGGGAACCTTCGGCGAGCAGTACTTC. Protein: CASSRGTFGEQYF.

This clone has a count of ten or more. The chain uses TRBV9 and TRBJ1-1; a possible D gene is TRBD1 (6 bases). Trimming pared 6 bases from V and 5 bases from J, leaving 20 bases between. CDR3 length: 15 residues. Germline values: CDR1 SGDLS, CDR2 YYNGEE. This CDR3 reads CASTTDAGDGTEAFF. CDR3 DNA sequence: TGTGCCAGCACCACCGATGCAGGGGATGGGACTGAAGCTTTCTTT.

The chain uses TRBV5-1 and TRBJ2-1, with 8 bases fitting TRBD2. This CDR3 has 15 amino acids. Germline-derived CDR1 and CDR2 are SGHRS and YFSETQ. J was trimmed by 3 bases and V by 1 base; bases with no gene match: 3. The DNA for the CDR3 is TGCGCCAGCAGCTTGACAGCGGGGGACTACAATGAGCAGTTCTTC. The encoded protein is CASSLTAGDYNEQFF.

This clone appeared once. The chain joins TRBV27 to TRBJ2-1, with no clear D. CDR3 size: 15 residues. V lost 5 bases and J 2 bases, leaving 13 bases between the germline ends. The V gene's germline CDR1 is MNHEY and CDR2 SMNVEV (reference sequence). The CDR3 nucleotides are TGTGCCAGCAGTACGGACGTCCGAACCTACAATGAGCAGTTCTTC. As protein: CASSTDVRTYNEQFF.

This clone was recorded many times. The rearrangement uses TRBV7-9 and TRBJ2-1, with TRBD1 as a possible D gene (6 bases). V was clipped by 3 bases and J by 6 bases, with 9 bases between them. This CDR3 has 13 residues. Germline V gene lookup returns CDR1 SEHNR and CDR2 FQNEAQ (reference sequence). CDR3: CASSFPGANEQFF. In DNA, the CDR3 is TGTGCCAGCAGCTTTCCAGGGGCCAATGAGCAGTTCTTC. The whole variable domain, remainder taken from reference TRBV7-9 and TRBJ2-1, is DTGVSQNPRHKITKRGQNVTFRCDPISEHNRLYWYRQTLGQGPEFLTYFQNEAQLEKSRLLSDRFSAERPKGSFSTLEIQRTEQGDSAMYLCASSFPGANEQFFGPGTRLTVL.

This chain uses TRBV9 with TRBJ1-3; D not resolved. Germline CDR1 is SGDLS and CDR2 is YYNGEE. This CDR3 spans 14 amino acids. With 4 bases removed from V and 2 bases from J, the gap between germline ends came to 10 bases. CDR3: CASSSTPAGNTIYF. CDR3 bases: TGTGCCAGCAGCTCAACCCCGGCTGGAAACACCATATATTTT.

This clone was detected once. A far larger clone is a single base away, which makes a read error likely. The chain uses TRBV15 and TRBJ2-7, with D possibly being TRBD2 (7 bases). Per germline, CDR1 LNHNV and CDR2 YYDKDF (reference sequence). V was pared by 6 bases and J by 4 bases, with 19 bases between. The CDR3 is 15 residues long. The DNA of the CDR3 is TGTGCCACCAGTTGGACACGGGGAGGGGGGTACGAGCAGTACTTC. Translated, it gives CATSWTRGGGYEQYF.